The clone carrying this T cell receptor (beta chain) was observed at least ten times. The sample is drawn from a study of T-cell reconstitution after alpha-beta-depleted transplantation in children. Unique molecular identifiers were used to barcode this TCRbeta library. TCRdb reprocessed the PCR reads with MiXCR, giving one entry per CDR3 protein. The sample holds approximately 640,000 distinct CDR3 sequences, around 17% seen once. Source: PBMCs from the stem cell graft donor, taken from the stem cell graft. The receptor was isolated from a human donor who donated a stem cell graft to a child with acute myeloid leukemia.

CDR3 DNA sequence: TGCAGCGTTGTCGAGGGGGGGCAAATCAATGAGCAGTTCTTC. Its translation is CSVVEGGQINEQFF. The V and J genes are TRBV29-1 and TRBJ2-1; possible D gene TRBD2, 7 bases. The V gene lost 4 bases and the J gene lost 6 bases, with 16 bases spanning the gap. This CDR3 is built from 14 residues. The V gene's germline CDR1 is SQVTM and CDR2 ANQGSEA.